The entry that follows covers one TCR beta chain sequence. Its matching antigen is unknown. This entry is derived from a study of vaccination effects on CD4 cells after COVID-19. Produced via immunoSEQ multiplex PCR; TCRdb's table is partial and in-frame only. The table lists about 24,000 clones, 80% to 90% of them singletons. Antigen-specific CD4+ T cell clonotypes were called by their expansion after viral peptide-pool culture in ViraFEST. Scientists isolated CD4+ T cells after an approximately 10-day culture period ended. Participants were vaccinated with two doses of either the BNT162b2 or mRNA-1273 vaccine. Days 3 and 7 saw half the medium replaced with IL-2 medium. CDR3 length equals 13 residues. The V end was cut by 0 bases, the J end by 6 bases, with 8 bases between. Germline V CDR1 and CDR2: LNHNV, YYDKDF (reference sequence).

This clonotype was sampled from a human donor who received a COVID-19 vaccine. Some clones in this sample may be carry-over from other donors' samples. This rearrangement joins TRBV15 to TRBJ2-5; no firm D call. Sequenced material: CD4+ T cells from PBMCs cultured with SARS-CoV-2 spike peptides, taken after COVID-19 vaccination. DNA of the CDR3: TGTGCCACCAGCAGAGATAGGTCGAAGACCCAGTACTTC. Amino acids: CATSRDRSKTQYF.